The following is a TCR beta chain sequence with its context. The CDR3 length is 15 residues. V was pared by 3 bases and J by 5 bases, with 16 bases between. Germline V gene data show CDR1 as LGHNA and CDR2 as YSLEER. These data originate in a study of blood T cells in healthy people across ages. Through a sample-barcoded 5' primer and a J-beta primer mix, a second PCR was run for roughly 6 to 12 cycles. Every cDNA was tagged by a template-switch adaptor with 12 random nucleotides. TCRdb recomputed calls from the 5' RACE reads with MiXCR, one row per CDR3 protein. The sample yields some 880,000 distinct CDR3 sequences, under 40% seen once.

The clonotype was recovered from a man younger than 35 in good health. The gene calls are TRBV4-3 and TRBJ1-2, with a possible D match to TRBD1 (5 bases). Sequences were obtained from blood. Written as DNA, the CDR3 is TGCGCCAGCAGCCAGGCCGGGACTCTGGAGTATGGCTACACCTTC. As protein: CASSQAGTLEYGYTF.